The entry below gives a single TCR beta chain sequence along with its context. The sample holds a few counts of this clonotype. What this receptor recognizes is not known. Base qualities are missing; no much larger clone stands one base away. In light of the paper, this sample's time point label describes: sample taken at primary tumor resection. Whole RNA extracted from tumor and nontumor lung tissue, or from cryopreserved PBMC samples, was used for TCR sequencing without cell sorting. Donors were around 71 patients with early-stage, untreated non-small cell lung cancer from the lung TRACERx cohort. Only patients for whom sufficient RNA was available from at least two tumor regions were selected for TCR sequencing. This entry belongs to a study of spatial heterogeneity in lung cancer (dated by TCRdb to the late 2010s). Regarding the research as a whole: Beta-chain transcripts were consistently detected in greater numbers than alpha-chain transcripts, which likely reflected higher beta-chain transcript abundance. The study linked features of the TCR repertoire to counts of nonsynonymous mutations, which were determined by whole-exome sequencing of tumor tissue. At surgery, both alpha and beta chains were TCR-sequenced in fewer than 250 tumor regions, approximately 64 matched nontumor lung samples and a few dozen PBMC samples. In the raw uncorrected reads, each unique combination of TCR and UMI appeared more than ten times on average. In non-small cell lung cancer, the study made a quantitative comparison of TCR alpha and beta repertoires among multiple tumor regions, matched nontumor lung and blood. The research as a whole found: Ubiquitous expanded tumor TCRs were detected in blood more often at tumor resection than at routine follow-up. Additional single-cell paired TCR alpha and beta sequencing was considered necessary to confirm, at a functional level, the hypothesis that regional TCRs recognize regional mutations.

Via the germline V gene (reference sequence), CDR1 is GTSNPN and CDR2 SVGIG. Reading from cysteine to phenylalanine, the CDR3 counts 14 amino acids. The entry retains the CDR3 DNA only, 42 bases that are in frame from base 1. Compared with germline, V lacks 8 bases and J lacks 0 bases; bases without a gene match: 5. The library came from 5' RACE. Sequencing used a NextSeq 500. To allow correction of PCR and sequencing errors, the TCR library protocol tagged every TCR cDNA molecule with a unique molecular identifier. As for the original processing: TCR identification, UMI-based error correction and CDR3 extraction were all carried out with Decombinator tools. TCRs above a frequency of 2 per 1,000, corresponding to the top 1% of the tumor frequency distribution, were defined as expanded. Rényi diversity was computed with the R vegan package after subsampling each repertoire 100 times to 5,000 TCRs. CDR3 similarity networks were built from amino acid triplet string-kernel similarity, connecting CDR3s with pairwise similarity above 0.82. TCRdb cleaned the public reads at Q25 with fastp, built clones with MiXCR and kept in-frame beta chains. Each record represents a unique CDR3 protein, reported with the most common genes and DNA among its rows. Here the V and J calls rest on TCRdb's processing, not on the authors' analysis. This sample lists approximately 38,000 distinct CDR3 sequences; 5.8% were detected once. The ten largest account for around 10% of the sample.

The sequencing used PBMCs, collected at surgery. The sequence derives from a male donor with early-stage non-small cell lung cancer. The chain couples TRBV30 to TRBJ2-1; TRBD2 agrees with 9 junctional bases. Here is the DNA: TGTGCCGAGGGGCGGGGGGGCTCCTACAATGAGCAGTTCTTC. This translates into CAEGRGGSYNEQFF.